Listed below are T cell receptor beta chains from one sample, sequenced in a study of beta chain features in type 1 diabetes. Sequencing used immunoSEQ multiplex PCR; TCRdb keeps in-frame clones, though not all of them. The sample records a few hundred thousand clones, about 26% being singletons. Sample: central memory CD4+ T cells from blood. These receptors came from a man under 40 in good health. CDR3s include the opening cysteine and the closing phenylalanine or tryptophan.

V gene: TRBV7-9
J gene: TRBJ1-1
CDR3 protein: CASSLVGGKAEAFF

V gene: TRBV30
J gene: TRBJ2-7
CDR3 protein: CAWSNMGYEQYF

V gene: TRBV15
J gene: TRBJ2-3
CDR3 protein: CATSRAGERQDTQYF

V gene: TRBV25-1
J gene: TRBJ2-3
CDR3 protein: CASSGGAGGTDTQYF

V gene: TRBV2
J gene: TRBJ2-7
CDR3 protein: CASNVIRAEQYF

V gene: TRBV7-6
J gene: TRBJ2-3
CDR3 protein: CASSLDVGGLDTQYF

V gene: TRBV29-1
J gene: TRBJ2-3
CDR3 protein: CSVGGLAGELDTQYF

V gene: TRBV7-9
J gene: TRBJ1-1
CDR3 protein: CASSREMNTEAFF

V gene: TRBV5-1
J gene: TRBJ1-2
CDR3 protein: CASSTGTAGYTF

V gene: TRBV29-1
J gene: TRBJ1-1
CDR3 protein: CSVEGHMNTEAFF

V gene: TRBV29-1
J gene: TRBJ2-3
CDR3 protein: CSVEARRASSTDTQYF

V gene: TRBV6-6
J gene: TRBJ1-1
CDR3 protein: CASSYTREEAFF

V gene: TRBV19
J gene: TRBJ2-5
CDR3 protein: CASTGTSEEDYLQETQYF

V gene: TRBV6-5
J gene: TRBJ2-7
CDR3 protein: CASSPRGVTYEQYF

V gene: TRBV4-2
J gene: TRBJ1-2
CDR3 protein: CASSQAQSNYGYTF

V gene: TRBV6-6
J gene: TRBJ2-5
CDR3 protein: CASIRGQAETQYF

V gene: TRBV10-2
J gene: TRBJ2-6
CDR3 protein: CASSESIWTWASGANVLTF

V gene: TRBV5-1
J gene: TRBJ2-1
CDR3 protein: CASSPQTGNNEQFF

V gene: TRBV19
J gene: TRBJ2-6
CDR3 protein: CASSVGTSGANVLTF

V gene: TRBV7-2
J gene: TRBJ2-7
CDR3 protein: CASSPHLTSGGAYEQYF

V gene: TRBV4-3
J gene: TRBJ2-1
CDR3 protein: CASSQDSQGNEQFF

V gene: TRBV28
J gene: TRBJ2-3
CDR3 protein: CASSSTSGRETQYF

V gene: TRBV29-1
J gene: TRBJ2-7
CDR3 protein: CSGSGTPHSYEQYF

V gene: TRBV2
J gene: TRBJ1-2
CDR3 protein: CASIRKSNYGYTF

V gene: TRBV29-1
J gene: TRBJ2-3
CDR3 protein: CSVHTDTQYF

V gene: TRBV6-1
J gene: TRBJ2-2
CDR3 protein: CASSDQTSGRPGELFF